A single sample gave rise to the 27 T cell receptor beta chains below, sequenced in a study of molecular identifiers for immune sequencing clone quantification. Via MiXCR, TCRdb re-called the PCR reads, giving one row per CDR3 protein. The data contain about 36,000 distinct CDR3 sequences, less than 20% of them seen just once; the ten biggest clones take up roughly 6.6%. The source material was naive CD8+ T cells from blood, with Jurkat cell RNA spiked in. Subset: FACS-sorted CD8+CD4-CCR7+CD45RA+ naive T cells. Receptors originate from a human donor in good health. Some libraries in this study had Jurkat cell RNA spiked in.

This clonotype has at least ten counts. This sequence joins TRBV5-1 and TRBJ2-1; D is uncertain. Germline CDR1 SGHRS, CDR2 YFSETQ. The CDR3 sequence is 12 residues long. Trimming removed 7 bases at V and 10 bases at J, with 15 bases between. This CDR3 is CASFGGSREQFF. The CDR3 bases are TGCGCCAGCTTCGGTGGGTCACGCGAGCAGTTCTTC. Full variable domain (outside the CDR3, taken from reference TRBV5-1 and TRBJ2-1): KAGVTQTPRYLIKTRGQQVTLSCSPISGHRSVSWYQQTPGQGLQFLFEYFSETQRNKGNFPGRFSGRQFSNSRSEMNVSTLELGDSALYLCASFGGSREQFFGPGTRLTVL.

This clonotype was seen at least ten times. The chain combines TRBV12-3 or TRBV12-4 with TRBJ2-1, with D perhaps TRBD2 (5 bases). V was clipped by 3 bases and J by 6 bases, with 12 bases between them. The CDR3 totals 14 residues. CDR3 region: CASSLGSRSNEQFF. In DNA, the CDR3 is TGTGCCAGCAGTTTGGGGAGTCGGAGCAATGAGCAGTTCTTC.

A remark on this clonotype: A junction end diverges from the germline sequence, so it may reflect a read error. V and J are TRBV9 and TRBJ2-7, with TRBD1 matching over 9 bases. Per the germline V gene, CDR1 is SGDLS and CDR2 is YYNGEE. The CDR3 has 13 residues. CDR3 protein: CTSGQGNFGEQYF. The CDR3 coding sequence is TGTACCAGCGGACAGGGGAATTTTGGCGAGCAGTACTTC.

This clonotype was seen repeatedly, ten times or more. The chain joins TRBV7-9 to TRBJ1-2, with a possible D match to TRBD1 (6 bases). Per the germline V gene, CDR1 is SEHNR and CDR2 is FQNEAQ (reference sequence). The CDR3 totals 14 residues. V lost 5 bases and J lost 7, with 17 bases in between. The CDR3 DNA follows: TGTGCCAGCAGCGATGGACAGCCAAGACGTGGCTACACCTTC. This gives the protein CASSDGQPRRGYTF.

In this sample, this clonotype turned up many times. This sequence joins TRBV6-5 and TRBJ2-7; D is possibly TRBD2 (6 bases). Trimming stripped 7 bases from V and 4 bases from J, with 23 bases between. The germline CDR1 and CDR2 sequences are MNHEY and SVGAGI. The CDR3 has 16 residues. The CDR3: CASNTKGGRTNYEQYF. DNA for the CDR3: TGTGCCAGCAACACAAAGGGTGGGAGGACGAATTACGAGCAGTACTTC.

This clonotype was seen a single time. With a much larger clone just one base away, this may be a read error. The chain combines TRBV29-1 with TRBJ2-1, with 7 bases aligning to TRBD2. CDR1 and CDR2 from the germline V gene are SQVTM and ANQGSEA. The length of the CDR3 is 16 residues. CDR3 loop: CSVDPLRETSYNEQSF. The DNA for the CDR3 is TGCAGCGTTGATCCTTTGCGGGAGACCTCCTACAATGAGCAGTCCTTC.

This clonotype was observed many times. The CDR3 nucleotides read TGTGCCAGCAATACGCAGGACAGTCTTGAAAAACTGTTTTTT. Translated, it gives CASNTQDSLEKLFF. This chain joins TRBV12-3 or TRBV12-4 and TRBJ1-4; a possible D gene is TRBD1 (6 bases). With 7 bases removed from V and 7 bases from J, the gap between germline ends came to 16 bases. CDR3 size: 14 residues.

This clonotype was found a few times. The chain combines TRBV28 with TRBJ1-5; D not resolved. This CDR3 is 15 amino acids long. Germline CDR1 and CDR2: MDHEN and SYDVKM. V was clipped by 7 bases and J by 7 bases, with 20 bases between them. CDR3 sequence reads: CASIGIQGWKQPQHF. The CDR3 nucleotides read TGTGCCAGCATAGGCATACAAGGGTGGAAGCAGCCCCAGCATTTT.

The table lists this clonotype with many counts. This chain links TRBV3-1 with TRBJ1-5; D is possibly TRBD1 (6 bases). The V gene lost 1 base and the J gene lost 3 bases, with 7 bases spanning the gap. Germline V gene sequence: CDR1 LGHDT, CDR2 YNNKEL (reference sequence). The CDR3 covers 14 residues. The CDR3: CASSQGQDNQPQHF. The CDR3 DNA is TGTGCCAGCAGCCAAGGACAGGACAATCAGCCCCAGCATTTT.

This clonotype was seen repeatedly, ten times or more. J is TRBJ2-7 and V is TRBV12-3 or TRBV12-4; no clear D. CDR3 size: 12 residues. V lost 3 bases to trimming and J lost 6 bases, with 9 bases between them. CDR3 sequence: CASSFGPGEQYF. CDR3 sequence (DNA): TGTGCCAGCAGTTTCGGTCCGGGCGAGCAGTACTTC.

By proportion, this clonotype is medium-sized. The genes are TRBV28 and TRBJ1-5, with TRBD1 identical over 7 bases. The CDR3 runs to 13 residues. The trim removed 4 bases at V and 4 bases at J, leaving 1 base unmatched. Germline CDR1 and CDR2: MDHEN and SYDVKM. CDR3 loop: CASSSRGNQPQHF. The CDR3 bases are TGTGCCAGCAGTTCCAGGGGGAATCAGCCCCAGCATTTT.

There are many counts of this clonotype. V usage is TRBV12-3 or TRBV12-4 and J usage is TRBJ1-2; no definite D call. This CDR3 has 10 residues. Trimming removed 7 bases from V and 3 bases from J, with 3 bases in between. The CDR3 reads CASKDYGYTF. The CDR3 bases are TGTGCCAGCAAGGACTATGGCTACACCTTC.

The chain recombines TRBV7-6 with TRBJ2-1; possible D gene TRBD2, 5 bases. The CDR3 totals 14 residues. Germline V gives CDR1 SGHVS, CDR2 FNYEAQ. Trimming pared 5 bases from V and 4 bases from J, leaving 12 bases between. CDR3 coding DNA: TGTGCCAGCAGCCACTCACGGGGATACAATGAGCAGTTCTTC. It specifies CASSHSRGYNEQFF.

At least ten counts were recorded for this clonotype. The J gene is TRBJ2-3, the V gene TRBV5-1; 9 positions match TRBD2. CDR1 is SGHRS, CDR2 YFSETQ, per germline. This CDR3 contains 15 residues. Trimming at V came to 5 bases and at J to 3 bases, leaving 7 bases not matched to a gene. CDR3 nucleotides: TGCGCCAGCAGGCCGGGACTAGCTTATACAGATACGCAGTATTTT. It yields the protein CASRPGLAYTDTQYF. The complete variable domain, with remaining parts taken from reference TRBV5-1 and TRBJ2-3, reads KAGVTQTPRYLIKTRGQQVTLSCSPISGHRSVSWYQQTPGQGLQFLFEYFSETQRNKGNFPGRFSGRQFSNSRSEMNVSTLELGDSALYLCASRPGLAYTDTQYFGPGTRLTVL.

In this sample, this clonotype turned up many times. The chain couples TRBV29-1 to TRBJ1-5, with TRBD1 matching over 7 bases. The CDR3 is made up of 13 amino acids. From germline, CDR1 is SQVTM and CDR2 ANQGSEA. V lost 5 bases to trimming and J lost 3 bases; unmatched junction nucleotides: 4. The CDR3 protein is CSVMTGTNQPQHF. DNA for the CDR3: TGCAGCGTTATGACAGGGACCAATCAGCCCCAGCATTTT.

This clonotype has just a few counts. The chain joins TRBV7-9 to TRBJ1-1, with D tentatively TRBD1 (6 bases). Germline CDR1 SEHNR, CDR2 FQNEAQ (reference sequence). The CDR3 spans 16 residues. V was clipped by 0 bases and J by 5 bases, with 16 bases between them. CDR3 residues: CASSLATGGSGTEAFF. The DNA of the CDR3 is TGTGCCAGCAGCTTAGCTACGGGGGGCTCGGGAACTGAAGCTTTCTTT.

This clonotype was seen ten or more times. The J gene is TRBJ2-4, the V gene TRBV7-2; a weak D match, TRBD2 (7 bases). The V and J ends lost 2 bases and 5 bases respectively, with 22 bases between them. CDR3 length equals 18 residues. Per the germline V gene, CDR1 is SGHTA and CDR2 is FQGNSA. Here the CDR3 reads CASSLLWGGRGPQNIQYF. CDR3 in DNA: TGTGCCAGCAGCTTATTATGGGGGGGCAGGGGACCTCAAAACATTCAGTACTTC.

V is TRBV6-2 or TRBV6-3 and J is TRBJ2-2; possibly TRBD2 for D (6 bases). V lost 7 bases, J lost 2 bases, and 11 bases lay in between. CDR3 size: 14 residues. Germline V gene lookup returns CDR1 MNHEY and CDR2 SVGEGT. The CDR3 nucleotides read TGTGCCAGCACCTGGGGGGTAAACACCGGGGAGCTGTTTTTT. Its protein product is CASTWGVNTGELFF.

This clonotype was seen many times. This chain connects TRBV28 to TRBJ2-7, with TRBD1 matching 8 bases. The CDR3 has 15 amino acids. In germline, CDR1 is MDHEN, CDR2 SYDVKM. V lost 10 bases, J lost 0 bases, and 11 bases stayed unmatched. CDR3 sequence (DNA): TGTGCCACGCTCGAGACAGGGGACTTCTCCTACGAGCAGTACTTC. This codes for CATLETGDFSYEQYF.

Ten or more counts support this clonotype. V and J are TRBV18 and TRBJ2-1; D might be TRBD2 (6 bases). CDR1 is KGHSH, CDR2 LQKENI, per germline. Trimming cost V 3 bases and J 6 bases, with 18 bases left between them. This CDR3 spans 16 amino acids. The CDR3 DNA is TGTGCCAGCTCACCCCCCGGGAGAAAAAGGGTCAATGAGCAGTTCTTC. This sequence encodes CASSPPGRKRVNEQFF. Complete variable domain (other parts from reference TRBV18 and TRBJ2-1): NAGVMQNPRHLVRRRGQEARLRCSPMKGHSHVYWYRQLPEEGLKFMVYLQKENIIDESGMPKERFSAEFPKEGPSILRIQQVVRGDSAAYFCASSPPGRKRVNEQFFGPGTRLTVL.

This clonotype was seen a handful of times. The chain combines TRBV28 with TRBJ2-3; possibly TRBD1 for D (6 bases). The V end was cut by 6 bases, the J end by 0 bases, with 13 bases between. The CDR3 covers 15 residues. Germline lookup yields CDR1 MDHEN and CDR2 SYDVKM. The CDR3 is CASRFWGRSTDTQYF. DNA for the CDR3: TGTGCCAGCAGGTTTTGGGGGCGAAGCACAGATACGCAGTATTTT.

This clonotype was recorded at least ten times. The rearrangement uses TRBV7-2 and TRBJ1-5, with D tentatively TRBD1 (6 bases). The CDR3 covers 18 residues. Trimming shortened V by 1 base and J by 0 bases, and 16 bases separated the two germline ends. CDR1 is SGHTA and CDR2 is FQGNSA in the germline V gene. For the CDR3, the DNA is TGTGCCAGCAGCTTAGAACGTTTTGGGACATATAGCAATCAGCCCCAGCATTTT. This codes for CASSLERFGTYSNQPQHF.

This clonotype came up many times. The chain uses TRBV12-3 or TRBV12-4 and TRBJ2-5, with D perhaps matching TRBD1 (5 bases). V lost 2 bases and J lost 1, with 11 bases in between. This CDR3 contains 15 residues. The CDR3 here is CASSLQGGLQETQYF. CDR3 nucleotide sequence: TGTGCCAGCAGTTTACAGGGTGGGCTCCAAGAGACCCAGTACTTC.

This clonotype appeared many times. The chain joins TRBV28 to TRBJ1-1; TRBD1 matches 7 bases. The CDR3 is 14 residues long. Unmatched junction bases numbered 7, after V lost 6 bases and J lost 3 bases. CDR1 MDHEN and CDR2 SYDVKM come from the germline V gene. This chain's CDR3 is CASSLQGWDTEAFF. CDR3 coding DNA: TGTGCCAGCAGCCTACAGGGGTGGGACACTGAAGCTTTCTTT.

A few counts support this clonotype. The chain combines TRBV4-1 with TRBJ1-5; D possibly corresponds to TRBD1 (6 bases). CDR1 and CDR2 (germline): MGHRA, YSYEKL. The CDR3 runs to 19 residues. V shed 1 base and J shed 6 bases, with 25 bases lying between them. CDR3 region: CASSQAGPGSVGGVQPQHF. For the CDR3, the DNA is TGCGCCAGCAGCCAAGCGGGCCCGGGGTCAGTCGGGGGCGTTCAGCCCCAGCATTTT.

This clonotype was seen more than once but under ten times. The chain has TRBV4-2 and TRBJ2-7; D not resolved. The V gene's germline CDR1 is LGHNA and CDR2 YNFKEQ. The V end lost 0 bases, the J end lost 0 bases, and 9 bases lay between the germline ends. This CDR3 is built from 15 residues. The CDR3 coding sequence is TGTGCCAGCAGCCAAGAAAAACAGAGCTCCTACGAGCAGTACTTC. As protein: CASSQEKQSSYEQYF.

Comment on this clonotype: One base away lies a much larger clone, so this may be a sequencing read error. The CDR3 nucleotides read TGTGCCAGCAGTGCCCGGGGAGCGGATCCCCACAATGAGCAGTTCTTC. The encoded protein is CASSARGADPHNEQFF. The chain carries TRBV12-3 or TRBV12-4 and TRBJ2-1; the D gene is possibly TRBD2 (5 bases). Trimming left V 5 bases short and J 5 bases short, with 19 bases between. The CDR3 sequence is 16 residues long.